This is a list of T cell receptor beta chains from one sample in a study of shared clonotypes between healthy human individuals. TCRdb's copy holds only in-frame clones and misses some; the assay was immunoSEQ multiplex PCR. The table has 2 million to 3 million clones, roughly 93% seen once. Material: naive CD4+ T cells from PBMCs. The source is a man between 18 and 29 years old in good health. Some clones in this sample may be carry-over from other donors' samples. CDR3s include the opening cysteine and the closing phenylalanine or tryptophan. D genes are given only for firm matches. Size is omitted from some rows. Given values are once, few, many or a class for expanded clones.

TRBD1	.	TRBV5-1	TRBJ1-5	TGCGCCAGCAGCCAGGGGGGGCTCTATCAGCCCCAGCATTTT	CASSQGGLYQPQHF
.	.	TRBV21-1	TRBJ1-5	TGTGCCCCCCCTCGGAATCAGCCCCAGCATTTT	CAPPRNQPQHF
TRBD2	.	TRBV2	TRBJ2-2	TGTGCCAGCACCCTGACTAGCGGGAGGGGAAGAATCGGGGAGCTGTTTTTT	CASTLTSGRGRIGELFF
TRBD2	once	TRBV27	TRBJ2-7	TGTGCCAGCAGTTCATATCTTAGCGGGAGACATCCCTACGAGCAGTACTTC	CASSSYLSGRHPYEQYF
TRBD2	.	TRBV6-5	TRBJ2-1	TGTGCCAGCAGTTACTCAGGGACTACTAACGAGCAGTTCTTC	CASSYSGTTNEQFF
TRBD2	.	TRBV5-4	TRBJ2-1	TGTGCCAGCAGCCCAGGACTAGCGGGAGGGCATGAGCAGTTCTTC	CASSPGLAGGHEQFF
TRBD2	.	TRBV2	TRBJ2-5	TGTGCCAGCGGGGGCGGGAGGTCTAAAGAGACCCAGTACTTC	CASGGGRSKETQYF
.	.	TRBV4-2	TRBJ2-1	TGTGCCAGCAGCCTAGACCTGAGCTCCTACAATGAGCAGTTCTTC	CASSLDLSSYNEQFF
.	.	TRBV11-2	TRBJ2-7	TGTGCCAGCAGCCCGAGGGGGTACGAGCAGTACTTC	CASSPRGYEQYF
TRBD2	.	TRBV11-2	TRBJ2-7	TGTGCCAGCAGCCGCGGGGGGGCCTTCTCCTACGAGCAGTACTTC	CASSRGGAFSYEQYF
.	.	TRBV11-2	TRBJ2-7	TGTGCCAGCAGCTTATTTGGAGCTTTCGCCGCCTACGAGCAGTACTTC	CASSLFGAFAAYEQYF
.	.	TRBV29-1	TRBJ1-1	TGCAGCCTGTCTGGCAGAATGAACACTGAAGCTTTCTTT	CSLSGRMNTEAFF
TRBD2	.	TRBV7-2	TRBJ2-1	TGTGCCAGCAGCTTAGTCAGCACTAGCGGCTCCTCCTACAATGAGCAGTTCTTC	CASSLVSTSGSSYNEQFF
.	.	TRBV5-1	TRBJ2-1	TGCGCCAGCAGCTTAGAGATTAGCGGTGGGGGCAATGAGCAGTTCTTC	CASSLEISGGGNEQFF
.	.	TRBV6-6	TRBJ1-5	TGTGCCAGCAGCCACCGAGGCCAGCCCCAGCATTTT	CASSHRGQPQHF
.	.	TRBV18	TRBJ1-1	TGTGCCAGCTCTCAGGCGGGACGGAAGAACACTGAAGCTTTCTTT	CASSQAGRKNTEAFF
.	.	TRBV7-3	TRBJ2-5	TGTGCCAGCAGCCGGGGCAATGGGGAGACCCAGTACTTC	CASSRGNGETQYF
.	.	TRBV7-2	TRBJ2-6	TGTGCCAGCAGCTTAGTTGGGTCTGGGGCCAACGTCCTGACTTTC	CASSLVGSGANVLTF
TRBD2	.	TRBV28	TRBJ2-7	TGTGCCAGCAGTATCCCGGGACTAGTAGACGAGCAGTACTTC	CASSIPGLVDEQYF
.	.	TRBV5-4	TRBJ1-1	TGTGCCAGCAGCTTGGTTTCGCCGAACACTGAAGCTTTCTTT	CASSLVSPNTEAFF
.	.	TRBV7-3	TRBJ2-7	TGTGCCAGCAGCCCGGCCGGGACGGAGGGCGGCGAGCAGTACTTC	CASSPAGTEGGEQYF
.	.	TRBV28	TRBJ2-7	TGTGCCAGCAGTTTATCACTCGGTGAGCAGTACTTC	CASSLSLGEQYF
.	once	TRBV7-9	TRBJ1-1	TGTGCCAGCAGCCAACGACCCAGGGGTATGGCCGCTGAAGCTTTCTTT	CASSQRPRGMAAEAFF
.	.	TRBV4-1	TRBJ2-3	TGCGCCAGCAGCCAAGAAGGGACAATGAGCACAGATACGCAGTATTTT	CASSQEGTMSTDTQYF
.	.	TRBV11-2	TRBJ2-2	TGTGCCAGCAGCTTAGTTGCTGGGTTGGGGGCAACCGGGGAGCTGTTTTTT	CASSLVAGLGATGELFF
.	once	TRBV10-3	TRBJ2-7	TGTGCCATCAGCACTACTGGGTGGGATATCTACGAGCAGTACTTC	CAISTTGWDIYEQYF
.	.	TRBV29-1	TRBJ1-4	TGCAGCGTTGAAGTGGCCAGGGCTAACGGAGGAGGGAGAGAAAAACTGTTTTTT	CSVEVARANGGGREKLFF
TRBD2	.	TRBV7-2	TRBJ2-7	TGTGCCAGCAGCCGACAGGGACTAGCGGGGGCGGGGGCCTACGAGCAGTACTTC	CASSRQGLAGAGAYEQYF
TRBD1	.	TRBV7-2	TRBJ2-5	TGTGCCAGCAGCTTAGAAGGGACAGGAGAGACCCAGTACTTC	CASSLEGTGETQYF
.	.	TRBV7-2	TRBJ1-1	TGTGCCAGCAGCTTCGTTCCTGGGGGGGGCTCGGCTTTCTTT	CASSFVPGGGSAFF
.	.	TRBV5-1	TRBJ2-5	TGCGCCAGCAGCTTTGAGGGGTTGGAGGAGACCCAGTACTTC	CASSFEGLEETQYF
TRBD1	.	TRBV10-3	TRBJ2-5	TGTGCCATCAGTGAGTCGATACAGGGGGCAGGGGAGACCCAGTACTTC	CAISESIQGAGETQYF
.	.	TRBV29-1	TRBJ1-2	TGCAGCGTTGAGCGGGACTATGGCTACACCTTC	CSVERDYGYTF
.	once	TRBV7-2	TRBJ1-5	TGTGCCAGCAGCTTAGTCGGCAGGGCGAATCAGCCCCAGCATTTT	CASSLVGRANQPQHF
.	.	TRBV18	TRBJ1-2	TGTGCCAGCTCACCCCTAGACAGCTATGGCTACACCTTC	CASSPLDSYGYTF
.	.	TRBV6-5	TRBJ1-1	TGTGCCAGCAGCATCAGGGGATGGACGCCTGAAGCTTTCTTT	CASSIRGWTPEAFF
TRBD2	.	TRBV9	TRBJ2-1	TGTGCCAGCAGCGCCCGGTCACACGGGAGGGCCGGGGAGCAGTTCTTC	CASSARSHGRAGEQFF